The 6 T cell receptor beta chains below come from one sample, sequenced in a study of regulatory T cells in long-lasting Graves disease. TCR beta libraries were built with iRepertoire HTBI primers and Arm-PCR of CDR3 regions. TCRdb ran MiXCR on the multiplex PCR reads and lists one entry per CDR3 protein. The sample has over 200,000 distinct CDR3 sequences, about 18% seen once; the top ten hold around 15%. Time point specified: newly diagnosed GD, antithyroid drugs for less than 3 months. Making the TCR library involved RNA that had been extracted from PBMCs. These data also formed part of another study, on T cells in Graves' hyperthyroidism and ophthalmopathy.

Sample: peripheral blood mononuclear cells (PBMCs), taken at new diagnosis, from a patient treated with antithyroid drugs. These TCRs come from a woman in her 30s with Graves disease.

This clonotype was detected ten times or more. V is TRBV24-1 and J is TRBJ1-5; D gene uncertain. Germline V lookup: CDR1 KGHDR, CDR2 SFDVKD. V lost 9 bases and J lost 3, with 8 bases in between. The CDR3 runs to 12 residues. CDR3 sequence (DNA): TGTGCCACCCAGGTCCCCAATCAGCCCCAGCATTTT. It yields the protein CATQVPNQPQHF.

This clonotype was counted between two and nine times. Given the absence of the conserved phenylalanine or tryptophan at the CDR3 end, a read error is likely. The J gene is TRBJ1-5, the V gene TRBV7-6; no clear D gene. From germline, CDR1 is SGHVS and CDR2 FNYEAQ. This CDR3 region has 17 residues. Trimming removed 0 bases at V and 0 bases at J, with 12 bases between. The CDR3 bases are TGTGCCAGCAGCTTAGCTGCAGACGGAGGTAGCAATCAGCCCCAGCATCTT. Its protein is CASSLAADGGSNQPQHL.

This clonotype has at least ten counts. This chain joins TRBV3-1 and TRBJ2-1, with TRBD2 matching over 11 bases. The CDR3 totals 17 residues. Trimming took 0 bases from V and 7 from J; bases not matched to a gene: 8. The germline V gene has CDR1 LGHDT and CDR2 YNNKEL (reference sequence). In DNA form, the CDR3 reads TGTGCCAGCAGCCAAGATCTAGCGGGGGGTCAAAGGAATGAGCAGTTCTTC. It specifies CASSQDLAGGQRNEQFF.

The chain recombines TRBV6-1 with TRBJ1-2, with TRBD1 as a possible D gene (5 bases). The CDR3 runs to 13 residues. V was trimmed by 5 bases and J by 8 bases, leaving 15 bases between them. Germline CDR1 MNHNS, CDR2 SASEGT. DNA for the CDR3: TGTGCCAGCAGTCCCACCGACAGCGTGGGCTACACCTTC. This gives the protein CASSPTDSVGYTF.

This clonotype was observed a few times. V and J are TRBV25-1 and TRBJ1-1; D not resolved. This CDR3 is built from 12 residues. The germline V gene has CDR1 MGHDK and CDR2 SYGVNS. V lost 5 bases to trimming and J lost 4 bases, with 8 bases between them. CDR3 coding DNA: TGTGCCAGCAGTCCGTGGGGCACTGAAGCTTTCTTT. Translated: CASSPWGTEAFF.

The V and J genes are TRBV5-1 and TRBJ2-6, with D unresolved. V lost 5 bases, J lost 8 bases, and 11 bases lay in between. In germline, CDR1 is SGHRS, CDR2 YFSETQ. CDR3 length: 13 amino acids. Written as DNA, the CDR3 is TGCGCCAGCAGTCTGAGGATCACCAACGTCCTGACTTTC. Encoded protein: CASSLRITNVLTF.